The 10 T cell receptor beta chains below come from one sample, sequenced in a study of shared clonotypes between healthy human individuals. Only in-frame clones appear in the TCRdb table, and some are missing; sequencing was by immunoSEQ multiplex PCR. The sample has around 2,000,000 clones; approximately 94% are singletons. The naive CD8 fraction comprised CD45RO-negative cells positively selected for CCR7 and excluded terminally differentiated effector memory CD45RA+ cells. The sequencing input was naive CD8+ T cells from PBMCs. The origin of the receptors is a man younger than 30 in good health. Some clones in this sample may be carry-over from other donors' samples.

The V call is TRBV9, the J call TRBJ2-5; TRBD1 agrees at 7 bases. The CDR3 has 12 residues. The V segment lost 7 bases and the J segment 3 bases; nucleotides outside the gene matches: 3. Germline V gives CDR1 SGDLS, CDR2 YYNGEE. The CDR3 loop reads CASGTAKETQYF. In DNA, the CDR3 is TGTGCCAGCGGGACAGCCAAAGAGACCCAGTACTTC.

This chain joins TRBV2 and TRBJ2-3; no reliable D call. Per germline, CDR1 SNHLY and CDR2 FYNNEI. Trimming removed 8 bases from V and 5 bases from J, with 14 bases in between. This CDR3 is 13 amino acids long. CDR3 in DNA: TGTGCCAGCTTAAGACTCCTTCGAGATACGCAGTATTTT. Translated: CASLRLLRDTQYF.

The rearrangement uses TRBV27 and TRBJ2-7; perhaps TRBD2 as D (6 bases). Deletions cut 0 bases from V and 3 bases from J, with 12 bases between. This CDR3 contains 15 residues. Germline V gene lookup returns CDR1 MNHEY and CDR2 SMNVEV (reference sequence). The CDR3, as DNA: TGTGCCAGCAGTTTATCTGGGGGGTTGTACTACGAGCAGTACTTC. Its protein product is CASSLSGGLYYEQYF.

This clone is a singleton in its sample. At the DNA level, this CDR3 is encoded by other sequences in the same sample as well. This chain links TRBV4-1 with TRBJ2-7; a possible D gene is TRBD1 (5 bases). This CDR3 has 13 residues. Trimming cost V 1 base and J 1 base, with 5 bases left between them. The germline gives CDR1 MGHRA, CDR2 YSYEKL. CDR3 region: CASSQAGSYEQYF. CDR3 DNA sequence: TGCGCCAGCAGCCAAGCAGGGTCCTACGAGCAGTACTTC.

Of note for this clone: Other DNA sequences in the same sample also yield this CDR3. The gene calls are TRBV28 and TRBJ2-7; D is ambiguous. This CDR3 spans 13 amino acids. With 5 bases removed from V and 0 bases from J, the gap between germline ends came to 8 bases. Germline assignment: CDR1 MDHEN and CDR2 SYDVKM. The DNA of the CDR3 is TGTGCCAGCAGTCTCCTATCCTCCTACGAGCAGTACTTC. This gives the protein CASSLLSSYEQYF. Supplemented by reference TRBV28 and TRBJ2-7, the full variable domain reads DVKVTQSSRYLVKRTGEKVFLECVQDMDHENMFWYRQDPGLGLRLIYFSYDVKMKEKGDIPEGYSVSREKKERFSLILESASTNQTSMYLCASSLLSSYEQYFGPGTRLTVT.

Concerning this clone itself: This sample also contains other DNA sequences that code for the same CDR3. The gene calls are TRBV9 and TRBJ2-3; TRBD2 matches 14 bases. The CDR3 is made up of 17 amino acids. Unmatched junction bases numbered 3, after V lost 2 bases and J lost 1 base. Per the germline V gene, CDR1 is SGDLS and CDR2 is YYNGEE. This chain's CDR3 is CASSVGTSGRGTDTQYF. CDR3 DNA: TGTGCCAGCAGCGTCGGGACTAGCGGGAGAGGCACAGATACGCAGTATTTT.

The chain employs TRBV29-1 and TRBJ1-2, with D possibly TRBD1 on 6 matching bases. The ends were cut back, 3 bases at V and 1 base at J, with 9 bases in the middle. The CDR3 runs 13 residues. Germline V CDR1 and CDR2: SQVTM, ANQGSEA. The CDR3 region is CSVEQDSNYGYTF. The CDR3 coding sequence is TGCAGCGTTGAGCAGGACAGTAACTATGGCTACACCTTC.

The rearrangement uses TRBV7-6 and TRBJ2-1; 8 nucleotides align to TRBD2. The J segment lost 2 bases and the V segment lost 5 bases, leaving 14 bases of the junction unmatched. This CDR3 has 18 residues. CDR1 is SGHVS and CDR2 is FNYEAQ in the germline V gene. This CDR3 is CASSAWGVLAATYNEQFF. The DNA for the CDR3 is TGTGCCAGCAGCGCCTGGGGGGTACTAGCGGCCACCTACAATGAGCAGTTCTTC. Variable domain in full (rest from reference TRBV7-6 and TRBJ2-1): GAGVSQSPRYKVTKRGQDVALRCDPISGHVSLYWYRQALGQGPEFLTYFNYEAQQDKSGLPNDRFSAERPEGSISTLTIQRTEQRDSAMYRCASSAWGVLAATYNEQFFGPGTRLTVL.

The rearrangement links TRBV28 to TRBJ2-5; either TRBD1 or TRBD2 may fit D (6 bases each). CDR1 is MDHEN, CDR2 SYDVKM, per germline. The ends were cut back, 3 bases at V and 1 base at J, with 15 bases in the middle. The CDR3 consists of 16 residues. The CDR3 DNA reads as TGTGCCAGCAGTTTCCCAAGGGAGGACAGCCAAGAGACCCAGTACTTC. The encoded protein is CASSFPREDSQETQYF.

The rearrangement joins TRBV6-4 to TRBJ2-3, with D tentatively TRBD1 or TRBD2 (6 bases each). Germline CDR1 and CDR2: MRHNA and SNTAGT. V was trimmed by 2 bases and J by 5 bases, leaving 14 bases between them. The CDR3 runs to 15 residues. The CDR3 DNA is TGTGCCAGCAGTGACCGCCCGGGGGCGATAGATACGCAGTATTTT. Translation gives CASSDRPGAIDTQYF.